This TCR beta chain was identified in a study of cytomegalovirus exposure and HLA in healthy donors. In the study overall: Among about 179 million T cells, an earlier analysis found 90 million to 130 million unique TCR beta sequences.

In the case of this clone: The antigen is not known.

Primers for the PCR totalled 60 Vbeta and 13 Jbeta. Data came from immunoSEQ multiplex PCR; TCRdb stores just in-frame clones and leaves some out. The sample lists more than 130,000 clones; 60% to 85% were seen once. This CDR3 has 15 amino acids. Trimming cost V 2 bases and J 1 base, with 11 bases left between them. In germline, CDR1 is MNHEY, CDR2 SMNVEV (reference sequence). Study-wide points: Exclusion as indistinguishable affected some V segments, including TRBV6-2 and TRBV6-3. In a later analysis, a missense DCLRE1C variant was linked to TCR beta V- and J-gene trimming.

Sequenced material: PBMCs. V and J are TRBV27 and TRBJ1-1; D is unresolved. The receptor was isolated from a male donor in good health and CMV-seronegative. The CDR3 is CASSLNSGGNTEAFF. The CDR3 bases are TGTGCCAGCAGTTTAAATTCTGGCGGGAACACTGAAGCTTTCTTT.